This T cell receptor (beta chain) was obtained from a study of cytomegalovirus exposure and HLA in healthy donors. The overall study: A data release that came early held roughly 85 million unique TCRs from HLA-typed donors.

About this clone itself: The antigen remains undetermined.

CDR3 length equals 16 residues. Trimming left V 4 bases short and J 3 bases short, with 16 bases between. CDR1 is SGHRS and CDR2 is YFSETQ in the germline V gene. Study findings and constraints: Common viral pathogens seemed, in a later analysis, to connect with several of the most significant clusters. The majority of CMV-associated TCR beta chains were reported as apparently HLA-restricted in a later analysis.

The PCR used 60 Vbeta and 13 Jbeta primers. Measured with immunoSEQ multiplex PCR; TCRdb has only the in-frame clones, and not every one. This table holds about 120,000 clones, 65% to 85% found once. The sequence came from a man in his fifties in good health and CMV-seronegative. The chain combines TRBV5-1 with TRBJ2-2; D may be TRBD1 (6 bases). Source material: PBMCs. The CDR3 sequence: CASSISPDRDTGELFF. The CDR3 bases are TGCGCCAGCAGCATATCCCCGGACAGAGACACCGGGGAGCTGTTTTTT. The entire variable domain, with the rest obtained from reference TRBV5-1 and TRBJ2-2, is as follows: KAGVTQTPRYLIKTRGQQVTLSCSPISGHRSVSWYQQTPGQGLQFLFEYFSETQRNKGNFPGRFSGRQFSNSRSEMNVSTLELGDSALYLCASSISPDRDTGELFFGEGSRLTVL.